What follows are 4 T cell receptor beta chains derived from one specimen sequenced in a study of blood T cell repertoires in COVID-19. Sequencing used immunoSEQ multiplex PCR; TCRdb keeps in-frame clones, though not all of them. The table includes around 300,000 clones, about 87% detected once. Source material: peripheral blood. The source of these receptors is a young woman with COVID-19, enrolled during active disease.

This chain uses TRBV7-2 with TRBJ2-5; D might be TRBD1 (5 bases). Per the germline V gene, CDR1 is SGHTA and CDR2 is FQGNSA. Trimming took off 4 bases at V and 1 base at J, with 13 bases between the two ends. This CDR3 contains 15 residues. The CDR3 loop is CASSSERGPQETQYF. DNA of the CDR3: TGTGCCAGCAGCTCGGAAAGGGGTCCCCAAGAGACCCAGTACTTC.

The chain recombines TRBV19 with TRBJ1-1; 9 nucleotides line up with TRBD1. This CDR3 region has 14 residues. The germline CDR1 and CDR2 sequences are LNHDA and SQIVND (reference sequence). V lost 6 bases to trimming and J lost 5 bases; unmatched junction nucleotides: 7. CDR3 loop: CASSWGQGGTEAFF. The CDR3 bases are TGTGCCAGTAGCTGGGGACAGGGAGGTACTGAAGCTTTCTTT. The full variable domain, completed using reference TRBV19 and TRBJ1-1, is DGGITQSPKYLFRKEGQNVTLSCEQNLNHDAMYWYRQDPGQGLRLIYYSQIVNDFQKGDIAEGYSVSREKKESFPLTVTSAQKNPTAFYLCASSWGQGGTEAFFGQGTRLTVV.

The table lists this clone with a count of one. This chain connects TRBV2 to TRBJ1-5, with D perhaps matching TRBD1 (6 bases). The length of the CDR3 is 17 residues. Germline V gene sequence: CDR1 SNHLY, CDR2 FYNNEI. Deletions cut 6 bases from V and 0 bases from J, with 18 bases between. CDR3 DNA sequence: TGTGCCAGCAGCGGGACACCGCCTGCCTATAGCAATCAGCCCCAGCATTTT. It codes for CASSGTPPAYSNQPQHF.

The rearrangement links TRBV4-1 to TRBJ1-5; TRBD1 matches 9 bases. Per the germline V gene, CDR1 is MGHRA and CDR2 is YSYEKL. The junction had 7 bases not matched to a gene; V was cut back by 4 bases and J by 3 bases. The CDR3 length is 16 residues. The CDR3 nucleotides are TGCGCCAGCAGCCCACGCGGACAGGGGTTCAATCAGCCCCAGCATTTT. Amino acid sequence: CASSPRGQGFNQPQHF.